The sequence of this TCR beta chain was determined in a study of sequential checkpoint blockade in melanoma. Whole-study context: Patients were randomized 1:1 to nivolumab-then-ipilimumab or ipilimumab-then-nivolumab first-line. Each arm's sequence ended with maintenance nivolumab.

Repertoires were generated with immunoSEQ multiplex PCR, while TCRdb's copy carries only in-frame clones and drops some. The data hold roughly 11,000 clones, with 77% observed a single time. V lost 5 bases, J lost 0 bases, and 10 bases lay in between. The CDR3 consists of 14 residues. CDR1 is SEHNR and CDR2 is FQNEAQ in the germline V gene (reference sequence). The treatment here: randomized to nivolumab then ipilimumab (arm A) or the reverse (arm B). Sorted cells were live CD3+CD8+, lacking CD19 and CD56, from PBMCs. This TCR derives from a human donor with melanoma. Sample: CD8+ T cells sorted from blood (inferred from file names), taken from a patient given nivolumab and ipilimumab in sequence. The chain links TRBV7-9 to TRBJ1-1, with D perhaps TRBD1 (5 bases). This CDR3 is CASSATDMNTEAFF. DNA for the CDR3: TGTGCCAGCAGCGCGACAGATATGAACACTGAAGCTTTCTTT.